These T cell receptor beta chains were read from a single sample in a study of shared clonotypes between healthy human individuals. The method was immunoSEQ multiplex PCR; TCRdb's version includes in-frame clones alone and lacks a portion of them. Among 1.4 million or so clones, roughly 98.5% were seen once, and the ten largest hold about 0.35%. Sequenced material: naive CD4+ T cells sorted from blood. The receptors shown here come from a man aged 30-40 years in good health. The CDR3 runs from the conserved cysteine through the conserved F or W. The D gene is left open where the match is weak. A row's size may be missing; if present it is once, few, many or a size class.

V,length,D,size,J,CDR3,DNA
TRBV18,14,.,.,TRBJ2-2,CASSEHEGAGELFF,TGTGCCAGCTCAGAACACGAGGGGGCCGGGGAGCTGTTTTTT
TRBV6-1,13,.,.,TRBJ1-2,CASSELLGYGYTF,TGTGCCAGCAGTGAGTTACTAGGCTATGGCTACACCTTC
TRBV5-3,18,TRBD2,.,TRBJ2-7,CARSPRTSGRAFIPEQYF,TGTGCCAGAAGCCCGAGGACTAGCGGGAGGGCCTTCATCCCCGAGCAGTACTTC
TRBV29-1,14,TRBD2,.,TRBJ2-7,CSGASGGRAAEQYF,TGCAGCGGGGCATCGGGCGGGAGGGCCGCCGAGCAGTACTTC
TRBV19,15,TRBD2,.,TRBJ2-7,CASSNTRENYYEQYF,TGTGCCAGTAGCAATACGCGGGAGAATTATTACGAGCAGTACTTC
TRBV7-2,17,TRBD1,once,TRBJ1-1,CASSKDRGRLVNTEAFF,TGTGCCAGCAGTAAGGACAGGGGGCGCCTTGTGAACACTGAAGCTTTCTTT
TRBV19,13,.,.,TRBJ2-3,CASSSRPTDTQYF,TGTGCCAGTAGTAGCCGGCCGACAGATACGCAGTATTTT
TRBV9,16,TRBD2,.,TRBJ2-1,CASSPRRTSGDNEQFF,TGTGCCAGCAGCCCCAGGAGAACTAGCGGCGACAATGAGCAGTTCTTC
TRBV2,11,TRBD2,.,TRBJ2-7,CASGDYAEQYF,TGTGCCAGCGGGGACTACGCGGAGCAGTACTTC
TRBV10-1,14,.,.,TRBJ2-1,CASRSDVLANEQFF,TGCGCCAGCAGGTCCGACGTACTAGCAAATGAGCAGTTCTTC
TRBV6-4,18,TRBD2,.,TRBJ2-7,CASTLKGLPGRSLHEQYF,TGTGCCAGCACCCTGAAGGGACTACCCGGGCGGAGCCTCCACGAGCAGTACTTC
TRBV10-1,15,TRBD1,.,TRBJ2-1,CASSTGTGALHEQFF,TGCGCCAGCAGTACCGGGACAGGGGCCTTGCATGAGCAGTTCTTC
TRBV6-6,15,.,.,TRBJ2-2,CASRATAGNTGELFF,TGTGCCAGCAGGGCGACCGCCGGCAACACCGGGGAGCTGTTTTTT
TRBV9,13,.,.,TRBJ2-7,CASSVIGAGEQYF,TGTGCCAGCAGCGTTATTGGCGCGGGCGAGCAGTACTTC
TRBV2,16,.,once,TRBJ1-5,CASRKGWGNSNQPQHF,TGTGCCAGCCGTAAAGGGTGGGGTAACAGCAATCAGCCCCAGCATTTT
TRBV5-5,13,.,.,TRBJ2-2,CASSQGVTGELFF,TGTGCCAGCAGTCAAGGGGTCACCGGGGAGCTGTTTTTT
TRBV19,11,.,.,TRBJ2-7,CASRNNYEQYF,TGTGCCAGTAGGAACAATTACGAGCAGTACTTC
TRBV4-3,16,TRBD2,.,TRBJ2-7,CASSQDTSGRNYEQYF,TGCGCCAGCAGCCAAGATACTAGCGGGAGAAACTACGAGCAGTACTTC
TRBV5-1,15,TRBD1,.,TRBJ2-5,CASSRDRGTWETQYF,TGCGCCAGCAGCCGGGACAGGGGGACTTGGGAGACCCAGTACTTC
TRBV9,14,TRBD2,.,TRBJ2-1,CASSVVAGVGEQFF,TGTGCCAGCAGCGTAGTAGCGGGAGTGGGGGAGCAGTTCTTC
TRBV5-1,14,.,.,TRBJ2-7,CASRGSGTSYEQYF,TGCGCCAGCAGAGGTTCCGGGACTTCGTACGAGCAGTACTTC
TRBV5-1,15,.,few,TRBJ2-3,CASNLVESGTDTQYF,TGCGCCAGCAACCTTGTAGAAAGCGGCACAGATACGCAGTATTTT
TRBV7-9,16,TRBD1,once,TRBJ1-5,CASSYTGTGYDQPQHF,TGTGCCAGCAGCTATACCGGGACAGGGTATGACCAGCCCCAGCATTTT
TRBV1,12,.,.,TRBJ2-7,CGHGWRLSEQYF,TGCGGCCACGGGTGGCGGCTATCCGAGCAGTACTTC
TRBV27,17,TRBD1,.,TRBJ2-6,CASGVRQGRMGANVLTF,TGTGCCAGCGGGGTTAGACAGGGGCGGATGGGGGCCAACGTCCTGACTTTC
TRBV28,13,.,.,TRBJ1-1,CASTPDVNTEAFF,TGTGCCAGCACCCCAGACGTTAACACTGAAGCTTTCTTT
TRBV6-1,13,.,.,TRBJ1-2,CASSESELVGYTF,TGTGCCAGCAGTGAAAGCGAACTGGTCGGCTACACCTTC
TRBV7-4,12,.,.,TRBJ1-2,CAAVEANYGYTF,TGTGCCGCAGTGGAAGCTAACTATGGCTACACCTTC
TRBV5-1,15,.,.,TRBJ2-1,CASSLAPPNWDEQFF,TGCGCCAGCAGCTTGGCCCCCCCGAATTGGGATGAGCAGTTCTTC
TRBV5-1,17,TRBD2,.,TRBJ2-1,CASWGTSGSYSINEQFF,TGCGCCAGCTGGGGGACTAGCGGGAGTTATTCAATCAATGAGCAGTTCTTC
TRBV19,17,.,.,TRBJ2-1,CASSTFDAGSSYNEQFF,TGTGCCAGTAGTACCTTCGACGCAGGGAGCTCCTACAATGAGCAGTTCTTC
TRBV28,13,.,.,TRBJ2-7,CAIGGLPSYEQYF,TGTGCCATCGGAGGACTTCCCTCCTACGAGCAGTACTTC
TRBV27,16,.,.,TRBJ2-1,CASSFEVARSRNEQFF,TGTGCCAGCAGTTTCGAAGTGGCGCGTTCTAGGAATGAGCAGTTCTTC
TRBV7-6,16,TRBD2,once,TRBJ2-2,CASSFRTSGSPGELFF,TGTGCCAGCAGCTTTCGGACTAGCGGGAGTCCCGGGGAGCTGTTTTTT
TRBV7-2,15,.,.,TRBJ1-1,CASRSGLLMNTEAFF,TGTGCCAGCAGGTCGGGACTACTGATGAACACTGAAGCTTTCTTT
TRBV29-1,11,.,once,TRBJ1-1,CSGLKSTEAFF,TGCAGCGGCCTGAAGAGCACTGAAGCTTTCTTT
TRBV11-2,14,.,.,TRBJ1-5,CASPVAVSNQPQHF,TGTGCCAGCCCCGTGGCAGTCAGCAATCAGCCCCAGCATTTT
TRBV28,19,TRBD2,.,TRBJ2-7,CASSYLMGLAGTSSYEQYF,TGTGCCAGCAGTTACCTCATGGGACTAGCGGGTACAAGCTCCTACGAGCAGTACTTC
TRBV10-1,14,.,.,TRBJ1-2,CASSEKVTSRRYTF,TGCGCCAGCAGTGAAAAAGTCACGTCCAGGCGCTACACCTTC
TRBV7-9,13,.,.,TRBJ1-2,CASSPGQNYGYTF,TGTGCCAGCAGCCCCGGACAGAACTATGGCTACACCTTC
TRBV4-3,19,.,.,TRBJ2-2,CASSQNPNRGTANTGELFF,TGCGCCAGCAGCCAAAATCCGAACCGGGGGACAGCGAACACCGGGGAGCTGTTTTTT